This TCR beta chain was recorded in a study of blood T cells in healthy people across ages. The use of a sample-barcoded 5' primer and a J-beta primer mix characterized a second PCR of roughly 6 to 12 cycles. Tags on each cDNA molecule came from a template-switch adaptor with 12 random nucleotides. From each sample, at least 3 million paired-end reads containing CDR3 were obtained. MiXCR, applied by TCRdb to the 5' RACE reads, yields one record per CDR3 protein. The sample lists about 510,000 distinct CDR3 sequences, approximately 26% occurring once. The CDR3 spans 13 residues. Germline-derived CDR1 and CDR2 are DFQATT and SNEGSKA (reference sequence). With 6 bases clipped from V and 0 bases from J, the junction kept 4 bases outside the gene matches. This sample also appeared in a second study, on T cells of mothers and their children. That work states: The donors comprised a handful of children and their three healthy Caucasian mothers.

This clonotype was obtained from a boy between 2 and 15 years old in good health. Sequencing input: blood. The chain employs TRBV20-1 and TRBJ2-5; 7 bases match TRBD1. As DNA, the CDR3 is TGCAGTGCGCCGGGACAGTACCAAGAGACCCAGTACTTC. Protein product: CSAPGQYQETQYF.